This T cell receptor beta chain is drawn from a study of cytomegalovirus exposure and HLA in healthy donors. Study-wide context: In an earlier analysis, almost 120 million unique TCR beta sequences were found from 150 million to 200 million T cells.

J lost 4 bases, V lost 4 bases, and 9 bases had no gene match. This CDR3 contains 15 residues. The germline V gene has CDR1 SGHTA and CDR2 FQGNSA. A word on this clone: The antigen is undetermined.

Amplification used 60 Vbeta primers and 13 Jbeta primers. Per the study methods: A follow-up analysis tallied about 80 million unique TCR beta chains, roughly 11 million shared. The assay was immunoSEQ multiplex PCR, and TCRdb's table has in-frame clones only and misses some. D and trimming come from the DNA, and the V and J calls and clone size come from that table. Its table lists just over 40,000 clones. Points from the study as a whole: Another analysis was done later, and it associated roughly 15,000 TCR beta sequences with HLA alleles at 0.05 false discovery rate. Sequence variants that were highly shared formed a cluster that was likely a sequencing artifact.

The TCR was taken from a man aged 25 to 40 in good health and CMV-seronegative. Input material: PBMCs. The chain combines TRBV7-2 with TRBJ2-5, with TRBD1 matching over 7 bases. Here the CDR3 reads CASSSWDSRTETQYF. CDR3 DNA sequence: TGTGCCAGCAGCTCGTGGGACAGCCGCACAGAGACCCAGTACTTC.